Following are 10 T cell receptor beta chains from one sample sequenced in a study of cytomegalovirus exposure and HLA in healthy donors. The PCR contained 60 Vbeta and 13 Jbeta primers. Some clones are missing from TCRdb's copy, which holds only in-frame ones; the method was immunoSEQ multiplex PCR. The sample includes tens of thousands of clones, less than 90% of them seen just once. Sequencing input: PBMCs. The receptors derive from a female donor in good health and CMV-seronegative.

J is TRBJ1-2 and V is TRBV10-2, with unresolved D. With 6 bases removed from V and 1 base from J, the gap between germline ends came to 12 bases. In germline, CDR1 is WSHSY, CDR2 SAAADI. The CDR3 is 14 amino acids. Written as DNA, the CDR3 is TGCGCCAGCAGCTCAGATTACCTTAACTATGGCTACACCTTC. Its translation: CASSSDYLNYGYTF.

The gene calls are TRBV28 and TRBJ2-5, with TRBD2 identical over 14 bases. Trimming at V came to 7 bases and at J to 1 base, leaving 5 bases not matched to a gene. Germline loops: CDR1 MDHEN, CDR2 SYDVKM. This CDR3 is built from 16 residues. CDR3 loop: CASKRTSGRSQETQYF. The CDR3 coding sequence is TGTGCCAGCAAACGGACTAGCGGGAGGAGCCAAGAGACCCAGTACTTC.

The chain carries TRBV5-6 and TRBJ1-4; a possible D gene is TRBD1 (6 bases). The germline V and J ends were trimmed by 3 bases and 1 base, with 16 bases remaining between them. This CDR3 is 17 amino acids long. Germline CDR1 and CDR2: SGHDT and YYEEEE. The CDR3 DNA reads TGTGCCAGCAGCTCCTGGGACATATCGCTAACTAATGAAAAACTGTTTTTT. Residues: CASSSWDISLTNEKLFF.

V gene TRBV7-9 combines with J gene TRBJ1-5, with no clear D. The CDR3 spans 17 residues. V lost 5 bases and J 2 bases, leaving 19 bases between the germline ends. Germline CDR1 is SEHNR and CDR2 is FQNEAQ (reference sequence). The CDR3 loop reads CASSPHIGTGGNQPQHF. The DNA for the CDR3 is TGTGCCAGCAGCCCCCATATCGGCACCGGGGGCAATCAGCCCCAGCATTTT.

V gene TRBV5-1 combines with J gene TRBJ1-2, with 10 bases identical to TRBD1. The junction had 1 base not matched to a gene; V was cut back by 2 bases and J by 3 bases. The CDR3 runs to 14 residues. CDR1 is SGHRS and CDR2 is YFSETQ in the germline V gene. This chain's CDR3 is CASSFGTGDYGYTF. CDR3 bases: TGCGCCAGCAGCTTCGGGACAGGGGACTATGGCTACACCTTC. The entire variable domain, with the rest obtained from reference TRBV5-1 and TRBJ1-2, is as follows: KAGVTQTPRYLIKTRGQQVTLSCSPISGHRSVSWYQQTPGQGLQFLFEYFSETQRNKGNFPGRFSGRQFSNSRSEMNVSTLELGDSALYLCASSFGTGDYGYTFGSGTRLTVV.

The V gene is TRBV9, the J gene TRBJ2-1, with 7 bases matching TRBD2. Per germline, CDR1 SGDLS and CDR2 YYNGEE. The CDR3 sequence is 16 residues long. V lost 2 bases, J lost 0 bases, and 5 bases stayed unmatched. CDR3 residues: CASSVGLDSSYNEQFF. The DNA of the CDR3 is TGTGCCAGCAGCGTCGGACTAGATAGCTCCTACAATGAGCAGTTCTTC.

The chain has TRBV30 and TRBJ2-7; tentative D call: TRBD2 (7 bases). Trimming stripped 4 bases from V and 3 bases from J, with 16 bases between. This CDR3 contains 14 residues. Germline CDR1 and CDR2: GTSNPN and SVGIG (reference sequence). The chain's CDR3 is CAWNMGGPYYEQYF. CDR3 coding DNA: TGTGCCTGGAACATGGGGGGGCCCTACTACGAGCAGTACTTC.

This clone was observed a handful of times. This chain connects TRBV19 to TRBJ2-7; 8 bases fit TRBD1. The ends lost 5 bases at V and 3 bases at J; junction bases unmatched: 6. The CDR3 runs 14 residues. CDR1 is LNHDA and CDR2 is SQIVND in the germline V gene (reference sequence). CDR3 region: CASSAWDRIYEQYF. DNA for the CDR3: TGTGCCAGTAGTGCCTGGGACAGGATCTACGAGCAGTACTTC.

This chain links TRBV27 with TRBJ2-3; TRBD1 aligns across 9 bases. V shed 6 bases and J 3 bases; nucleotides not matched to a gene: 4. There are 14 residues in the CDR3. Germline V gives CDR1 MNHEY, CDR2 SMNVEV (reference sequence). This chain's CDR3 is CASSWDRVTDTQYF. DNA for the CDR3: TGTGCCAGCAGCTGGGACAGGGTGACAGATACGCAGTATTTT.

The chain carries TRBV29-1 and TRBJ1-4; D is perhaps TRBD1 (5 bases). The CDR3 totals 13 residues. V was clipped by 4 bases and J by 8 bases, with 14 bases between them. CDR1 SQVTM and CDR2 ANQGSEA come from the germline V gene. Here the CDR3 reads CSVVPQGGEKLFF. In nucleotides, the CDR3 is TGCAGCGTTGTCCCGCAGGGTGGGGAAAAACTGTTTTTT. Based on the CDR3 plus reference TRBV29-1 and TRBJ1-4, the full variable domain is SAVISQKPSRDICQRGTSLTIQCQVDSQVTMMFWYRQQPGQSLTLIATANQGSEATYESGFVIDKFPISRPNLTFSTLTVSNMSPEDSSIYLCSVVPQGGEKLFFGSGTQLSVL.